This T cell receptor (beta chain) was recorded in a study of OX40 agonist ivuxolimab in advanced cancers. Whole-study results and caveats: With doses of 0.1 to 3.0 mg/kg, CD4+ and CD8+ blood T cells had undergone clonal expansion by week 6. No determination was made of the antigen specificity of the expanded peripheral T cells.

Some clones are missing from TCRdb's copy, which holds only in-frame ones; the method was immunoSEQ multiplex PCR. The table has under 85,000 clones, approximately 91% seen once. As concerns this clone: Its specificity is not known.

CDR1 is SEHNR and CDR2 is FQNEAQ in the germline V gene (reference sequence). The CDR3 runs 15 residues. V lost 3 bases and J lost 4, with 15 bases in between. The chain carries TRBV7-9 and TRBJ1-1, with D unclear. The receptor was derived from an adult with an advanced solid tumor such as melanoma, head and neck, liver or kidney cancer. The sample was CD4+ or CD8+ T cells sorted from blood, taken in a trial of the OX40 agonist ivuxolimab. The CDR3 DNA reads TGTGCCAGCAGCTTGGGCAGCCTCAGTATCACTGAAGCTTTCTTT. Protein sequence: CASSLGSLSITEAFF.